This TCR beta chain came from a study of blood T cell repertoires in COVID-19. In the original processing: Reference gene primer amplification yielded estimated nucleated cell counts. This table comes from immunoSEQ multiplex PCR, and its TCRdb copy is limited to in-frame clones, with some not included. D and trimming come from the DNA, and the V and J calls and clone size come from that table. This table has about 260,000 clones, almost 85% appearing once. V was trimmed by 1 base and J by 7 bases, leaving 15 bases between them. Germline values: CDR1 SGHNT, CDR2 YYREEE (reference sequence). CDR3 length: 14 residues.

The chain employs TRBV5-4 and TRBJ2-7, with TRBD2 as a possible D gene (6 bases). Input material: peripheral blood. The TCR was taken from a woman of 80 years or more with acute or convalescent COVID-19. The CDR3 spells CASSLSTSREEQYF. The DNA for the CDR3 is TGTGCCAGCAGCTTGAGCACTAGCCGTGAGGAGCAGTACTTC.